The T cell receptor (beta chain) under discussion was sequenced for a study of graft-versus-host responses after intestinal transplantation. Both intraepithelial and lamina propria lymphocytes were released by processing graft tissue. Germline V gene data show CDR1 as SEHNR and CDR2 as FQNEAQ (reference sequence). The length of the CDR3 is 15 residues. The germline V and J ends were trimmed by 1 base and 6 bases, with 12 bases remaining between them. Some clones are missing from TCRdb's copy, which holds only in-frame ones; the method was immunoSEQ multiplex PCR. Of about 17,000 clones listed, 79% are singletons.

The TCR originated in a human patient who received an intestinal transplant, so some T cells may come from the graft donor. Sequenced here: ileum tissue, sampled roughly 460 days after intestinal transplant. J is TRBJ1-4 and V is TRBV7-9; D is unclear. The CDR3 nucleotides are TGTGCCAGCAGCTTAGGGTTGGGTTATGATGAAAAACTGTTTTTT. Protein: CASSLGLGYDEKLFF.